Presented here are 26 T cell receptor beta chains from one specimen sequenced in a study of T cells in Graves' hyperthyroidism and ophthalmopathy. TCR beta CDR3 regions were amplified from RNA transcripts. The HTBI primer set served for first-round RT-PCR of the TCR CDR3. One entry per CDR3 protein results from TCRdb running MiXCR on the multiplex PCR reads. The table shows over 700,000 distinct CDR3 sequences, with approximately 40% occurring only once. The sequenced sample consisted of blood. The receptors stem from a man between 18 and 29 years old with Graves' hyperthyroidism.

This chain joins TRBV12-3 or TRBV12-4 and TRBJ1-1, with D possibly TRBD1 on 5 matching bases. The CDR3 is made up of 14 amino acids. Trimming took off 7 bases at V and 3 bases at J, with 15 bases between the two ends. DNA for the CDR3: TGTGCCAGCACCCTCGGGGGGAGGGACACTGAAGCTTTCTTT. This gives the protein CASTLGGRDTEAFF.

This clonotype was detected only once. The chain employs TRBV2 and TRBJ1-2; 10 bases line up with TRBD1. This CDR3 is 12 amino acids long. Germline V gene lookup returns CDR1 SNHLY and CDR2 FYNNEI. The V and J ends lost 6 bases and 8 bases, in that order; junction bases with no gene match: 3. CDR3 amino acids: CASREGQGGYTF. The CDR3, as DNA: TGTGCCAGCAGGGAGGGACAGGGGGGCTACACCTTC.

There are many counts of this clonotype. The genes are TRBV15 and TRBJ1-3; 11 positions agree with TRBD1. Germline CDR1 and CDR2: LNHNV and YYDKDF (reference sequence). The V and J ends lost 5 bases and 6 bases, in that order; junction bases with no gene match: 9. This CDR3 contains 16 residues. CDR3 nucleotides: TGTGCCACCAGCGACATCTGGACAGGGGGCTTAAACACCATATATTTT. Translation: CATSDIWTGGLNTIYF. The full variable domain, with the rest looked up from reference TRBV15 and TRBJ1-3, is DAMVIQNPRYQVTQFGKPVTLSCSQTLNHNVMYWYQQKSSQAPKLLFHYYDKDFNNEADTPDNFQSRRPNTSFCFLDIRSPGLGDTAMYLCATSDIWTGGLNTIYFGEGSWLTVV.

This clonotype was seen repeatedly, ten times or more. The genes are TRBV2 and TRBJ2-7, with unresolved D. The CDR3 is 12 amino acids. The germline V and J ends were trimmed by 5 bases and 1 base, with 6 bases remaining between them. CDR1 is SNHLY, CDR2 FYNNEI, per germline. The CDR3 is CASSTHSYEQYF. The CDR3 nucleotides read TGTGCCAGCAGTACCCATTCCTACGAGCAGTACTTC.

This clonotype was observed a single time. A read error is possible here, since a much larger clone lies one base away. The V call is TRBV20-1, the J call TRBJ1-1; D remains ambiguous. Trimming took off 5 bases at V and 3 bases at J, with 10 bases between the two ends. The length of the CDR3 is 12 residues. The germline V gene has CDR1 DFQATT and CDR2 SNEGSKA (reference sequence). CDR3 protein: CSAGRLHTEAFF. The CDR3 DNA follows: TGCAGTGCTGGCCGGCTCCACACTGAAGCTTTCTTT.

This clonotype was found a few times. The chain carries TRBV20-1 and TRBJ2-5; D remains unclear. The CDR3 is 13 residues long. V gave up 3 bases and J gave up 9 bases, with 17 bases separating them. Germline lookup yields CDR1 DFQATT and CDR2 SNEGSKA (reference sequence). In DNA, the CDR3 is TGCAGTGCTAGTCAGACAACCAACCCCGCCCAGTACTTC. Translating gives CSASQTTNPAQYF.

The V call is TRBV2, the J call TRBJ2-5; 8 bases match TRBD1. The CDR3 runs to 17 residues. In germline, CDR1 is SNHLY, CDR2 FYNNEI. V shed 6 bases, J shed 4 bases, and the junction held 16 bases outside the gene matches. The CDR3 DNA sequence: TGTGCCAGCAGGCAAACAATCTCGGGACAGGTAGGAGAGACCCAGTACTTC. This sequence encodes CASRQTISGQVGETQYF. The whole variable domain, filled in from reference TRBV2 and TRBJ2-5, reads EPEVTQTPSHQVTQMGQEVILRCVPISNHLYFYWYRQILGQKVEFLVSFYNNEISEKSEIFDDQFSVERPDGSNFTLKIRSTKLEDSAMYFCASRQTISGQVGETQYFGPGTRLLVL.

The gene calls are TRBV4-1 and TRBJ2-6; TRBD2 matches at 11 bases. Germline trimming cut 3 bases from V and 4 bases from J; bases unmatched to any gene: 11. Germline CDR1 is MGHRA and CDR2 is YSYEKL. This CDR3 is built from 19 residues. CDR3 DNA sequence: TGCGCCAGCAGCCACCCCGGAGGACTAGCGGGTGGCGGGGCCAACGTCCTGACTTTC. Amino acid sequence: CASSHPGGLAGGGANVLTF.

This chain uses TRBV11-1 with TRBJ2-7; D may be TRBD1 (5 bases). The CDR3 has 13 residues. The V end was cut by 8 bases, the J end by 0 bases, with 11 bases between. Per germline, CDR1 SGHAT and CDR2 FQDESV (reference sequence). The CDR3, as DNA: TGTGCCAGCCCTGGACACGACTCCTACGAGCAGTACTTC. It is translated as CASPGHDSYEQYF.

A few counts support this clonotype. The chain has TRBV7-2 and TRBJ1-3, with unresolved D. The CDR3 extends over 16 amino acids. From germline, CDR1 is SGHTA and CDR2 FQGNSA. V lost 6 bases, J lost 0 bases, and 15 bases lay in between. The CDR3: CASSLRSVLSGNTIYF. The DNA of the CDR3 is TGTGCCAGCAGTTTACGCAGTGTCCTCTCTGGAAACACCATATATTTT.

The chain couples TRBV25-1 to TRBJ1-5; tentatively, D is TRBD1 (6 bases). Trimming left V 4 bases short and J 2 bases short, with 18 bases between. The germline CDR1 and CDR2 sequences are MGHDK and SYGVNS. This CDR3 spans 17 amino acids. For the CDR3, the DNA is TGTGCCAGCAGTGCTAGAGATCGGGGGGGCGGCAATCAGCCCCAGCATTTT. It translates to CASSARDRGGGNQPQHF.

This chain connects TRBV20-1 to TRBJ2-7; 7 bases line up with TRBD1. J was trimmed by 0 bases and V by 5 bases; bases with no gene match: 4. CDR1 is DFQATT, CDR2 SNEGSKA, per germline (reference sequence). The CDR3 is 13 amino acids. The CDR3 DNA follows: TGCAGTGCTCTACAGGGGCACTCCTACGAGCAGTACTTC. Translation gives CSALQGHSYEQYF.

The chain combines TRBV9 with TRBJ1-2, with a possible D match to TRBD1 (6 bases). The CDR3 consists of 13 residues. The V gene lost 6 bases and the J gene lost 8 bases, with 17 bases spanning the gap. Per the germline V gene, CDR1 is SGDLS and CDR2 is YYNGEE. CDR3 loop: CASTLEGVEGYTF. The DNA for the CDR3 is TGTGCCAGCACCCTCGAGGGGGTGGAGGGCTACACCTTC.

This clonotype came up many times. J is TRBJ1-1 and V is TRBV29-1; 7 bases map to TRBD1. J lost 4 bases, V lost 7 bases, and 9 bases had no gene match. The CDR3 spans 13 residues. CDR1 SQVTM and CDR2 ANQGSEA come from the germline V gene. CDR3 nucleotide sequence: TGCAGCGACCAGACAGGGTGGGGCACTGAAGCTTTCTTT. Amino acids: CSDQTGWGTEAFF.

This clonotype appeared a single time. The V and J genes are TRBV7-9 and TRBJ2-7; D unresolved. The CDR3 loop spans 15 amino acids. CDR1 SEHNR and CDR2 FQNEAQ come from the germline V gene (reference sequence). V lost 1 base and J 0 bases, leaving 10 bases between the germline ends. This CDR3 reads CASSLDASFSYEQYF. The CDR3 bases are TGTGCCAGCAGCTTAGATGCTAGTTTCTCCTACGAGCAGTACTTC.

J is TRBJ1-1 and V is TRBV19; a weak D match, TRBD1 (6 bases). Trimming took off 4 bases at V and 1 base at J, with 10 bases between the two ends. The V gene's germline CDR1 is LNHDA and CDR2 SQIVND (reference sequence). The CDR3 contains 14 residues. CDR3 DNA: TGTGCCAGTAGTACAGACAGGTGGAACACTGAAGCTTTCTTT. Encoded protein: CASSTDRWNTEAFF.

This clonotype was counted between two and nine times. The V call is TRBV7-9, the J call TRBJ2-5, with D tentatively TRBD2 (5 bases). The CDR3 is made up of 15 amino acids. V dropped 2 bases and J dropped 3 bases, with 13 bases sitting between them. Germline loops: CDR1 SEHNR, CDR2 FQNEAQ (reference sequence). CDR3: CASSLLLGSEETQYF. CDR3 nucleotide sequence: TGTGCCAGCAGCTTACTACTAGGCTCTGAAGAGACCCAGTACTTC. The variable domain in full, completed from reference TRBV7-9 and TRBJ2-5, reads DTGVSQNPRHKITKRGQNVTFRCDPISEHNRLYWYRQTLGQGPEFLTYFQNEAQLEKSRLLSDRFSAERPKGSFSTLEIQRTEQGDSAMYLCASSLLLGSEETQYFGPGTRLLVL.

This clonotype came up a few times. This sequence joins TRBV2 and TRBJ1-6, with no clear D. The ends were cut back, 5 bases at V and 0 bases at J, with 17 bases in the middle. The CDR3 has 18 amino acids. CDR1 SNHLY and CDR2 FYNNEI come from the germline V gene. The CDR3 spells CASSLKAGRSSYNSPLHF. CDR3 sequence (DNA): TGTGCCAGCAGTTTAAAAGCGGGCCGAAGCTCCTATAATTCACCCCTCCACTTT.

This clonotype was recorded at least ten times. This chain uses TRBV7-8 with TRBJ1-1, with 7 bases that match TRBD1. The germline V gene encodes CDR1 SGHVS and CDR2 FQNEAQ. The CDR3 is 14 residues long. Trimming at V came to 5 bases and at J to 7 bases, leaving 10 bases not matched to a gene. CDR3: CASSVTSGQNEAFF. Written as DNA, the CDR3 is TGTGCCAGCAGCGTTACCTCGGGACAGAATGAAGCTTTCTTT.

The V and J genes are TRBV7-8 and TRBJ2-7; TRBD1 or TRBD2 may be the D gene (5 bases each). The V gene lost 4 bases and the J gene lost 6 bases, with 16 bases spanning the gap. The CDR3 contains 14 residues. Germline V CDR1 and CDR2: SGHVS, FQNEAQ. DNA of the CDR3: TGTGCCAGCAGCTGGAGGCCTCAGGGCGGCGAGCAGTACTTC. This codes for CASSWRPQGGEQYF.

This clonotype was seen a handful of times. This chain links TRBV6-5 with TRBJ1-1, with TRBD1 as a possible D gene (5 bases). In germline, CDR1 is MNHEY, CDR2 SVGAGI. The CDR3 is 15 amino acids. The ends were cut back, 0 bases at V and 3 bases at J, with 11 bases in the middle. The CDR3 sequence: CASSYSQGGDTEAFF. The CDR3 coding sequence is TGTGCCAGCAGTTACTCCCAGGGTGGAGACACTGAAGCTTTCTTT.

This clonotype was recorded at least ten times. The chain combines TRBV7-2 with TRBJ2-5, with D hard to call. The CDR3 runs 13 residues. V lost 2 bases, J lost 5 bases, and 9 bases lay in between. CDR1 and CDR2 (germline): SGHTA, FQGNSA. The CDR3 loop is CASSLLQWETQYF. The CDR3 DNA sequence: TGTGCCAGCAGCTTACTACAATGGGAGACCCAGTACTTC.

As concerns this clonotype: A far larger clone is off by one base, so a read error is likely. The chain joins TRBV7-2 to TRBJ2-7; D not certain. Looked up from germline, CDR1 is SGHTA and CDR2 is FQGNSA. The CDR3 is made up of 12 amino acids. CDR3 loop: CAGSHLSYEQYF. In nucleotides, the CDR3 is TGTGCCGGCAGTCACCTCTCCTACGAGCAGTACTTC.

The chain combines TRBV24-1 with TRBJ2-5; 8 positions agree with TRBD2. V shed 5 bases, J shed 9 bases, and the junction held 13 bases outside the gene matches. Germline CDR1 reads KGHDR; CDR2 reads SFDVKD. The length of the CDR3 is 15 residues. CDR3 residues: CATSAQSGGAGAQYF. DNA of the CDR3: TGTGCCACCAGTGCCCAGAGCGGGGGCGCCGGGGCCCAGTACTTC.

Concerning this clonotype: A read error is possible here, since a much larger clone lies one base away. J is TRBJ1-3 and V is TRBV5-4; D uncertain. The CDR3 covers 14 residues. The germline gives CDR1 SGHNT, CDR2 YYREEE (reference sequence). V lost 4 bases and J 2 bases, leaving 10 bases between the germline ends. CDR3 loop: CASSIEGAGNTIYF. As DNA, the CDR3 is TGTGCCAGCAGCATAGAGGGAGCTGGAAACACCATATATTTT.

The rearrangement links TRBV6-5 to TRBJ1-6; maybe TRBD1 (5 bases). The CDR3 spans 14 residues. Trimming took 0 bases from V and 13 from J, leaving 13 bases between them. CDR1 is MNHEY and CDR2 is SVGAGI in the germline V gene. The CDR3 protein is CASSYSGEGLPLHF. The CDR3 DNA sequence: TGTGCCAGCAGTTACTCGGGCGAGGGGCTCCCCCTCCACTTT.